The 2 T cell receptor beta chains below come from one sample, sequenced in a study of blood T cells in healthy people across ages. Primers used in a second PCR of roughly 7 to 12 cycles were a sample-barcoded 5' primer and a J-beta primer mix. MiXCR, applied by TCRdb to the 5' RACE reads, yields one record per CDR3 protein. The sample yields 630,000 or so distinct CDR3 sequences, 32% seen once. Sequencing used blood. The source is a woman aged 80 or over in good health.

The chain couples TRBV28 to TRBJ1-1; no clear D. CDR3 size: 11 residues. V lost 7 bases to trimming and J lost 2 bases, with 5 bases between them. Germline V gene lookup returns CDR1 MDHEN and CDR2 SYDVKM. The CDR3 region is CASKGNTEAFF. The CDR3 nucleotides read TGTGCCAGCAAGGGTAACACTGAAGCTTTCTTT.

The V and J genes are TRBV5-1 and TRBJ2-1; 7 nucleotides match TRBD1. Germline V lookup: CDR1 SGHRS, CDR2 YFSETQ. There are 16 residues in the CDR3. Trimming cost V 2 bases and J 4 bases; bases outside gene matches: 9. The CDR3 nucleotides read TGCGCCAGCAGCTTCTACAACCCGACAGGGTACAATGAGCAGTTCTTC. Encoded protein: CASSFYNPTGYNEQFF.